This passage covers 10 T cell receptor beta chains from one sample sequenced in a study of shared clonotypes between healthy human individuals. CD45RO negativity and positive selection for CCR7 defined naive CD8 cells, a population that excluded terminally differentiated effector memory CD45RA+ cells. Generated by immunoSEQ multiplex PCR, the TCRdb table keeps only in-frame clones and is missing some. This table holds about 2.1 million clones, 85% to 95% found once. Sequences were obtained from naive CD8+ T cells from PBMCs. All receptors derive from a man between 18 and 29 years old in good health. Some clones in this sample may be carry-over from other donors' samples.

The CDR3 bases are TGTGCCAGCAGTCCCTGGACTAGCGGGAGCCCCGGGGAGCTGTTTTTT. Its protein is CASSPWTSGSPGELFF. The J gene is TRBJ2-2, the V gene TRBV27; 13 bases are a match to TRBD2. The V gene end was trimmed by 5 bases and the J gene end by 6 bases; junction bases not matched to a gene: 6. This CDR3 region has 16 residues. Germline values: CDR1 MNHEY, CDR2 SMNVEV (reference sequence).

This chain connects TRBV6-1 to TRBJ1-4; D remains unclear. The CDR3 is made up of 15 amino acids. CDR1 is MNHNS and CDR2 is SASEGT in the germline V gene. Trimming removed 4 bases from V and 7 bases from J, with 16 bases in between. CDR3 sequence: CASSVRVPEGEKLFF. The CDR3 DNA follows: TGTGCCAGCAGTGTTCGGGTCCCGGAGGGTGAAAAACTGTTTTTT.

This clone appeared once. CDR3 amino acids: CASSLITGELFF. The CDR3 DNA follows: TGCGCCAGCAGCTTGATAACCGGGGAGCTGTTTTTT. The chain links TRBV5-1 to TRBJ2-2; no definite D call. CDR3 length equals 12 residues. Deletions cut 1 base from V and 5 bases from J, with 3 bases between. Germline CDR1 reads SGHRS; CDR2 reads YFSETQ.

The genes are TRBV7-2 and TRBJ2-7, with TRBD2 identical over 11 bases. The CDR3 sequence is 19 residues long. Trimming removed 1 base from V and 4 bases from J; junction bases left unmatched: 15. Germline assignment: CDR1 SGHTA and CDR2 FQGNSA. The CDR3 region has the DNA TGTGCCAGCAGCTTAGAATCTCGGCTAGCGGGAGGTTTATGGTACGAGCAGTACTTC. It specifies CASSLESRLAGGLWYEQYF.

The CDR3 loop is CAISELDRVVHTEAFF. The CDR3 bases are TGTGCCATCAGTGAACTGGACAGGGTGGTCCACACTGAAGCTTTCTTT. The genes are TRBV10-3 and TRBJ1-1, with 8 bases identical to TRBD1. This CDR3 contains 16 residues. Trimming cost V 3 bases and J 3 bases; bases outside gene matches: 9. Germline V gives CDR1 ENHRY, CDR2 SYGVKD.

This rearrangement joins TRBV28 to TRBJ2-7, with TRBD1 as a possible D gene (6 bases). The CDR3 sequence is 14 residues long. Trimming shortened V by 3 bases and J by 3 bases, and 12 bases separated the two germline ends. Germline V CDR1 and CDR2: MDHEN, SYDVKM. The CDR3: CASSFGGAGYEQYF. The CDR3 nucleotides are TGTGCCAGCAGTTTTGGGGGCGCAGGCTACGAGCAGTACTTC.

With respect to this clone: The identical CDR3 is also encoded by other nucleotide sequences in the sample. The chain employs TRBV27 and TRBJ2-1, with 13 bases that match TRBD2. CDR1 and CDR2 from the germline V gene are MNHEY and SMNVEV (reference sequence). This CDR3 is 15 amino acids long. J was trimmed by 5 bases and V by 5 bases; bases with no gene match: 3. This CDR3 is CASSPGTSGNNEQFF. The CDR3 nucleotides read TGTGCCAGCAGTCCCGGGACTAGCGGGAACAATGAGCAGTTCTTC.

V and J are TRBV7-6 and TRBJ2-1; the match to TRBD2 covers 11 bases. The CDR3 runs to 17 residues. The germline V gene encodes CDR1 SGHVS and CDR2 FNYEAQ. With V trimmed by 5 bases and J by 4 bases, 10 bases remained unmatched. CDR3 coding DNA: TGTGCCAGCAGCCCCCACAAGACTAGCGGGGTTTACAATGAGCAGTTCTTC. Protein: CASSPHKTSGVYNEQFF. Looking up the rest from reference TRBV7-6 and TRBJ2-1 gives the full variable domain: GAGVSQSPRYKVTKRGQDVALRCDPISGHVSLYWYRQALGQGPEFLTYFNYEAQQDKSGLPNDRFSAERPEGSISTLTIQRTEQRDSAMYRCASSPHKTSGVYNEQFFGPGTRLTVL.

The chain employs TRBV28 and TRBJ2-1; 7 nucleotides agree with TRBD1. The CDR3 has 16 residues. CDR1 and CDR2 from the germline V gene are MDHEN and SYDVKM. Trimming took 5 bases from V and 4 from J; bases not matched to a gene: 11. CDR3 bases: TGTGCCAGCAGTCCCACAAGGGGGCCCCCGTACAATGAGCAGTTCTTC. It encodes CASSPTRGPPYNEQFF. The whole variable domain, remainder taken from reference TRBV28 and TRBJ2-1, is DVKVTQSSRYLVKRTGEKVFLECVQDMDHENMFWYRQDPGLGLRLIYFSYDVKMKEKGDIPEGYSVSREKKERFSLILESASTNQTSMYLCASSPTRGPPYNEQFFGPGTRLTVL.

The CDR3 DNA reads as TGCGCCAGCAGTGAAGGGGGGCGAGACTACGAGCAGTACTTC. Its translation: CASSEGGRDYEQYF. This rearrangement joins TRBV10-2 to TRBJ2-7; D possibly uses TRBD1 or TRBD2 (6 bases each). Germline CDR1 reads WSHSY; CDR2 reads SAAADI. The V and J ends lost 3 bases and 3 bases respectively, with 12 bases between them. The CDR3 has 14 amino acids.